This TCR beta chain was captured in a study of response to subunit inactivated influenza vaccine. A note on this clonotype: Antigen: not known.

General observations from the study: Authors suggested few new T cells are recruited by each seasonal influenza vaccination.

Via MiXCR, TCRdb re-called the RT-PCR reads, giving one row per CDR3 protein. Of about 800,000 distinct CDR3 sequences in the sample, about 20% are singletons; the top ten hold roughly 10%. The CDR3 has 15 residues. Trimming removed 2 bases from V and 5 bases from J, with 15 bases in between. CDR1 LGHNA and CDR2 YSLEER come from the germline V gene. Sequenced material: PBMCs from blood, taken roughly 5 days after vaccination. The chain couples TRBV4-3 to TRBJ2-5, with D possibly being TRBD2 (5 bases). The receptor was isolated from a man between 45 and 60 years old who received an inactivated influenza vaccine. This CDR3 reads CASSQLWLPGETQYF. CDR3 DNA sequence: TGCGCCAGCAGCCAATTGTGGCTACCGGGGGAGACCCAGTACTTC.